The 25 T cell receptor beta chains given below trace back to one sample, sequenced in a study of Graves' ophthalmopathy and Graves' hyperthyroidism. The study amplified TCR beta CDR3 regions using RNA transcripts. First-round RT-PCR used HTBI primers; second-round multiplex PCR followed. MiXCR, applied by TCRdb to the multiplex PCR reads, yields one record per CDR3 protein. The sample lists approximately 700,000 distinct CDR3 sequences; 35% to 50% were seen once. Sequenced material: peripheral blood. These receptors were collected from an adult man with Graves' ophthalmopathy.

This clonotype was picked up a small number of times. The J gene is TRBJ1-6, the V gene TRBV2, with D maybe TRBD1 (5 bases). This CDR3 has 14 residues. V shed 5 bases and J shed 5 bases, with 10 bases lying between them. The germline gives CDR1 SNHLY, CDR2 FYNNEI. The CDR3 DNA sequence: TGTGCCAGCAGTCCAGGGACGAATAATTCACCCCTCCACTTT. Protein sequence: CASSPGTNNSPLHF.

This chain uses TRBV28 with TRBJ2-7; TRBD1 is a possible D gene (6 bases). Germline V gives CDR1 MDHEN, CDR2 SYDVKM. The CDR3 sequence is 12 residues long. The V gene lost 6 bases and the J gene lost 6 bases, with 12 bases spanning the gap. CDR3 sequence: CASSIQGREQYF. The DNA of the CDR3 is TGTGCCAGCAGCATACAGGGTCGCGAGCAGTACTTC.

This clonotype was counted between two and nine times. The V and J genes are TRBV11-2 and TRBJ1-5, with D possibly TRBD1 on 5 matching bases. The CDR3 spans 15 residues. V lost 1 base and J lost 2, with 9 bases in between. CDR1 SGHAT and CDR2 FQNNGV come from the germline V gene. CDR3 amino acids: CASSLGLTGNQPQHF. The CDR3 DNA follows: TGTGCCAGCAGCTTAGGATTGACAGGCAATCAGCCCCAGCATTTT.

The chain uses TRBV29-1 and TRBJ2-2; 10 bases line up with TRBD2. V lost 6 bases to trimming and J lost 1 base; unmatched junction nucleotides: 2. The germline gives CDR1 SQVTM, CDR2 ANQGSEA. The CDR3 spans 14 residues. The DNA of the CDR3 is TGCAGCGTCCGGACTAGCGGGAACACCGGGGAGCTGTTTTTT. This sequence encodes CSVRTSGNTGELFF.

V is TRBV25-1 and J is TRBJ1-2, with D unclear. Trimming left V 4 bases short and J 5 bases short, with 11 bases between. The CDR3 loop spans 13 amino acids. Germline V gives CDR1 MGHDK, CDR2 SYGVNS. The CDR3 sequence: CASSAPNGYGYTF. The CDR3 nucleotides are TGTGCCAGCAGTGCTCCTAACGGATATGGCTACACCTTC.

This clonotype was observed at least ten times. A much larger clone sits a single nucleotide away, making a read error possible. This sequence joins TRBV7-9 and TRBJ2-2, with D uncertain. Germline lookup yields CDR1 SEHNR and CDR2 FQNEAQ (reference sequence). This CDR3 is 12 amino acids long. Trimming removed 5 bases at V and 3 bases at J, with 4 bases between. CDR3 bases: TGTGCCAGCAGCCCGGACACCGGGGAGCTGTTTTTT. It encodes CASSPDTGELFF.

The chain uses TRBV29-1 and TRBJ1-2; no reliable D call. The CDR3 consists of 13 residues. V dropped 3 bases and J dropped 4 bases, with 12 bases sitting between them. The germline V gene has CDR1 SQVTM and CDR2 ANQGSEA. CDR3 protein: CSVDAGGTYGYTF. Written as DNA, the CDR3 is TGCAGCGTTGATGCGGGAGGCACCTATGGCTACACCTTC. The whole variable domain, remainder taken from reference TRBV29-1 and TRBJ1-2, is SAVISQKPSRDICQRGTSLTIQCQVDSQVTMMFWYRQQPGQSLTLIATANQGSEATYESGFVIDKFPISRPNLTFSTLTVSNMSPEDSSIYLCSVDAGGTYGYTFGSGTRLTVV.

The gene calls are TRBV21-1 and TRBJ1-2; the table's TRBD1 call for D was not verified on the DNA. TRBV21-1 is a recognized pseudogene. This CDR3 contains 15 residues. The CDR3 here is CASSTSDRLNYGYTF. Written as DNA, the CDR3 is TGTGCCAGCAGCACCTCGGACAGGTTAAACTATGGCTACACCTTC.

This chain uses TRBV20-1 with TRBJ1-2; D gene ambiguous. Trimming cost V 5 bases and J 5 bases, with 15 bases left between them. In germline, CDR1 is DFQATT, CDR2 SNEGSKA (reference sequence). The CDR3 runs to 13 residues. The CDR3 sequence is CSAEPHGEYGYTF. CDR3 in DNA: TGCAGTGCTGAACCCCACGGCGAATATGGCTACACCTTC.

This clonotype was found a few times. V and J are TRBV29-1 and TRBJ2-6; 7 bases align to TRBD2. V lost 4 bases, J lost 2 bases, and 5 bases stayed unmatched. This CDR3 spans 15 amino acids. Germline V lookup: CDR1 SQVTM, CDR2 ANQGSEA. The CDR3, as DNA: TGCAGCGTTGGGACGGGGGGTACTGGGGCCAACGTCCTGACTTTC. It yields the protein CSVGTGGTGANVLTF.

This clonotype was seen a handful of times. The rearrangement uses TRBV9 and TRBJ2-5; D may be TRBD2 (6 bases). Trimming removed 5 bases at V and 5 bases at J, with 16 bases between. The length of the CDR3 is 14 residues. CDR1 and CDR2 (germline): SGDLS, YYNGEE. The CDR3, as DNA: TGTGCCAGCAGTCCCGGGACTGTCGTGGAGACCCAGTACTTC. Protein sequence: CASSPGTVVETQYF.

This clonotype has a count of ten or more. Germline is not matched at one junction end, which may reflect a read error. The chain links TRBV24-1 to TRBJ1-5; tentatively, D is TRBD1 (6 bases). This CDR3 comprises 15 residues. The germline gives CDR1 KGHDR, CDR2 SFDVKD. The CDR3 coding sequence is TGTGCCAGCAGTACCTCAGGGGTGAATAATCAGCCCCAGCATTTT. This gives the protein CASSTSGVNNQPQHF.

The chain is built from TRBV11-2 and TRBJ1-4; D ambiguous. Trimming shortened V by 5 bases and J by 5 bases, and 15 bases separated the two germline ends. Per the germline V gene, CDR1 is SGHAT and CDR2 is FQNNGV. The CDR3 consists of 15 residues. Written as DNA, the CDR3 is TGTGCCAGCAGCCCTGAGGCCCAGCTCAATGAAAAACTGTTTTTT. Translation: CASSPEAQLNEKLFF.

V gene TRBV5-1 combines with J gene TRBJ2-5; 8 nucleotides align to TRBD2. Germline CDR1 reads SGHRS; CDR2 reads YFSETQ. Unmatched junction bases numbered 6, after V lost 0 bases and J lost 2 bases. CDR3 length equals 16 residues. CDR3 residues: CASSLASASGQETQYF. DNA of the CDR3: TGCGCCAGCAGCTTGGCCTCGGCTAGCGGGCAAGAGACCCAGTACTTC.

CDR3 loop: CASSQAPQAEQYF. DNA for the CDR3: TGTGCCAGCAGCCAAGCTCCCCAGGCCGAGCAGTACTTC. The chain joins TRBV3-1 to TRBJ2-7; no reliable D call. V lost 1 base to trimming and J lost 6 bases, with 10 bases between them. This CDR3 is 13 amino acids long. Per the germline V gene, CDR1 is LGHDT and CDR2 is YNNKEL (reference sequence).

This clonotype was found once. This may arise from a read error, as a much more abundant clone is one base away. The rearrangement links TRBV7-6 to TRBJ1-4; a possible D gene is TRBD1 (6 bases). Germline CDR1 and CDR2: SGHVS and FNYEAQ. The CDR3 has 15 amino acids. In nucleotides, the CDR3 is TGTGCCATCAGCCAAGCCTCAGGGGCGGGTGAAAAACTGTTTTTT. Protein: CAISQASGAGEKLFF. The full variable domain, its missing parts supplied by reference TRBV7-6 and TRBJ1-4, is GAGVSQSPRYKVTKRGQDVALRCDPISGHVSLYWYRQALGQGPEFLTYFNYEAQQDKSGLPNDRFSAERPEGSISTLTIQRTEQRDSAMYRCAISQASGAGEKLFFGSGTQLSVL.

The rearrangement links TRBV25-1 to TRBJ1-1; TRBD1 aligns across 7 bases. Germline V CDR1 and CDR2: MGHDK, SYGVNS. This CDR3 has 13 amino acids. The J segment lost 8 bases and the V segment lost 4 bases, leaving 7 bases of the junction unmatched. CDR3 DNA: TGTGCCAGCAGTGCGACAGGGAAGGCCGAAGCTTTCTTT. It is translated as CASSATGKAEAFF.

The CDR3 sequence is CSASLITPRGQETQYF. In DNA, the CDR3 is TGCAGTGCTAGCCTCATAACGCCCAGGGGGCAAGAGACCCAGTACTTC. The chain couples TRBV20-1 to TRBJ2-5, with 7 positions matching TRBD1. CDR3 length equals 16 residues. V shed 3 bases and J 2 bases; nucleotides not matched to a gene: 12. Germline CDR1 DFQATT, CDR2 SNEGSKA (reference sequence).

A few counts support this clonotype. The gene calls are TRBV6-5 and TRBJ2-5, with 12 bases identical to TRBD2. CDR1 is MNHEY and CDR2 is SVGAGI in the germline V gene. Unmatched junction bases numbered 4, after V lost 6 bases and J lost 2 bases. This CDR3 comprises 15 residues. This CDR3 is CASREGTSGQETQYF. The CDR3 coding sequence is TGTGCCAGCAGAGAAGGGACTAGCGGGCAAGAGACCCAGTACTTC.

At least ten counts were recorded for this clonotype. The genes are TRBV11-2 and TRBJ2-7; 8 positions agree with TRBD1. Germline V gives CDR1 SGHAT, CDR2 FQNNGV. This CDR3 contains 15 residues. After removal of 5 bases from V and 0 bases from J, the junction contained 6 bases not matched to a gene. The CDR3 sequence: CASSDSGTGSYEQYF. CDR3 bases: TGTGCCAGCAGCGACTCCGGGACAGGCTCCTACGAGCAGTACTTC.

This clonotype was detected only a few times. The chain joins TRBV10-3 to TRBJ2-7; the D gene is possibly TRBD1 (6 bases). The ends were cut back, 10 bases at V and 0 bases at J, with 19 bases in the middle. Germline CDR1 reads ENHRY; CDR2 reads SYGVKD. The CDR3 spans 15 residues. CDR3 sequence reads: CASTLTKTGSYEQYF. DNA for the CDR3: TGTGCCAGCACCCTAACAAAGACAGGCTCCTACGAGCAGTACTTC.

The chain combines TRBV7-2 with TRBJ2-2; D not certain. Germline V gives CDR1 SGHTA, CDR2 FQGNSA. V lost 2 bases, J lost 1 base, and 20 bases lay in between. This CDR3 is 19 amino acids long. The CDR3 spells CASSLFRLGPMKNTGELFF. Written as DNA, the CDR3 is TGTGCCAGCAGCTTATTTCGTCTCGGCCCGATGAAGAACACCGGGGAGCTGTTTTTT.

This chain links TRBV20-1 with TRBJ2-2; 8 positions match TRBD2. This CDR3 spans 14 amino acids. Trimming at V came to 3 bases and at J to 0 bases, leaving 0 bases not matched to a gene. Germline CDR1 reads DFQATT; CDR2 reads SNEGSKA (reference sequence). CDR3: CSASGGANTGELFF. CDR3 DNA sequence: TGCAGTGCTAGCGGGGGGGCGAACACCGGGGAGCTGTTTTTT.

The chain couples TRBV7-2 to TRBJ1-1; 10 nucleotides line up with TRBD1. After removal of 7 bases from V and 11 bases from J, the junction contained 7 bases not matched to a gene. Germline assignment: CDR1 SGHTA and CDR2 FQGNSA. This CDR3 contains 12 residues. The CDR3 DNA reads TGTGCCAGCACCCTGACAGGGGGCGACGCTTTCTTT. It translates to CASTLTGGDAFF.

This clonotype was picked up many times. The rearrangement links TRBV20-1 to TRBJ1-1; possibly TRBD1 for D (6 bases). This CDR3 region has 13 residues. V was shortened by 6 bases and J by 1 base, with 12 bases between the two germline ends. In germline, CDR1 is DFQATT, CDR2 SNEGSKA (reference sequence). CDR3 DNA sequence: TGCAGTGCGCGAAGGGGGTCGAACACTGAAGCTTTCTTT. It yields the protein CSARRGSNTEAFF.